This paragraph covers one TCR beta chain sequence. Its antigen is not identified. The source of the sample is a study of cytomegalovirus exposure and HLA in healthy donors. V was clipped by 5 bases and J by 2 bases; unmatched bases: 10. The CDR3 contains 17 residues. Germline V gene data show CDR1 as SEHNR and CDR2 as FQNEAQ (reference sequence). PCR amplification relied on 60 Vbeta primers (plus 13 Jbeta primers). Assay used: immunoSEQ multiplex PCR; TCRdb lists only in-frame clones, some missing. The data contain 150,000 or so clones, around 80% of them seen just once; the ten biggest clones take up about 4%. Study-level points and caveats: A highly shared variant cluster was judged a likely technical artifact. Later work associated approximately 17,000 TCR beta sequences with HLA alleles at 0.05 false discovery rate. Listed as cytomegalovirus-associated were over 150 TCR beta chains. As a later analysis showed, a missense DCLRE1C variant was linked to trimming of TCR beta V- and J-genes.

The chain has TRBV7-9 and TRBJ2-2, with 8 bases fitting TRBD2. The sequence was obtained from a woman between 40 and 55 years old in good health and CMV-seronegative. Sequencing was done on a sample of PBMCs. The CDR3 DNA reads TGTGCCAGCAGCCCAACGGGTAGCGGGGTTAACACCGGGGAGCTGTTTTTT. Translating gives CASSPTGSGVNTGELFF. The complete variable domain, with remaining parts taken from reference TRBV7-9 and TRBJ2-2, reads DTGVSQNPRHKITKRGQNVTFRCDPISEHNRLYWYRQTLGQGPEFLTYFQNEAQLEKSRLLSDRFSAERPKGSFSTLEIQRTEQGDSAMYLCASSPTGSGVNTGELFFGEGSRLTVL.